The rows below give T cell receptor beta chains drawn from one sample of a study of blood T cell repertoires in COVID-19. Profiling relied on immunoSEQ multiplex PCR, and the TCRdb table lists in-frame clones only, not all of them. The sample has around 150,000 clones; 70% to 85% are singletons. The sample was peripheral blood. The receptors stem from a man in his 60s who had recovered from COVID-19. Both conserved end residues are part of each CDR3. Fields, in order: D gene, V gene, clone size, J gene, CDR3 protein, CDR3 DNA. The D gene is left open where the match is weak. Expanded clones are given a class, and other clones once, few, many or no size at all.

D: TRBD1; V: TRBV11-3; size: NA; J: TRBJ2-7; CDR3: CASSLDRDHEQYF; DNA: TGTGCCAGCAGCCTTGACAGGGACCACGAGCAGTACTTC
D: TRBD1; V: TRBV27; size: NA; J: TRBJ2-1; CDR3: CASSLSWDRGNEQFF; DNA: TGTGCCAGCAGTTTATCCTGGGACAGGGGAAATGAGCAGTTCTTC
D: TRBD2; V: TRBV24-1; size: many; J: TRBJ2-1; CDR3: CATSDKTSGRGSEQFF; DNA: TGTGCCACCAGTGATAAGACTAGCGGGAGAGGTTCTGAGCAGTTCTTC
D: NA; V: TRBV28; size: NA; J: TRBJ2-7; CDR3: CASVNAAGKAGEQYF; DNA: TGTGCCAGCGTTAATGCGGCGGGAAAGGCTGGCGAGCAGTACTTC
D: TRBD1; V: TRBV30; size: NA; J: TRBJ1-4; CDR3: CAWTTGAGEKLFF; DNA: TGTGCCTGGACGACAGGGGCGGGAGAAAAACTGTTTTTT
D: TRBD1; V: TRBV7-3; size: NA; J: TRBJ1-2; CDR3: CASSEGTGGYGYTF; DNA: TGTGCCAGCAGCGAAGGGACAGGGGGGTATGGCTACACCTTC
D: NA; V: TRBV6-6; size: NA; J: TRBJ2-7; CDR3: CASSRGGGPGYSYEQYF; DNA: TGTGCCAGCAGTCGAGGGGGGGGCCCCGGATATTCCTACGAGCAGTACTTC
D: TRBD2; V: TRBV19; size: NA; J: TRBJ2-1; CDR3: CASSISTSGRVQFF; DNA: TGTGCCAGTAGTATTTCAACTAGCGGGAGGGTGCAGTTCTTC
D: NA; V: TRBV2; size: NA; J: TRBJ1-5; CDR3: CASSEQGRGNQPQHF; DNA: TGTGCCAGCAGTGAACAGGGTAGGGGCAATCAGCCCCAGCATTTT
D: NA; V: TRBV27; size: NA; J: TRBJ1-1; CDR3: CASRSHRESEAFF; DNA: TGTGCCAGCAGATCACACAGGGAGAGCGAAGCTTTCTTT
D: NA; V: TRBV3-1/TRBV3-2; size: NA; J: TRBJ2-7; CDR3: CASSPYRQDSRDEQYF; DNA: TGTGCCAGCAGCCCATACCGACAGGACTCCCGGGACGAGCAGTACTTC
D: NA; V: TRBV19; size: NA; J: TRBJ2-3; CDR3: CASSLSGTDTQYF; DNA: TGTGCCAGTAGCTTGTCGGGTACAGATACGCAGTATTTT
D: TRBD2; V: TRBV27; size: NA; J: TRBJ2-7; CDR3: CASSLRLAGGYEQYF; DNA: TGTGCCAGCAGTCTACGACTAGCGGGAGGGTACGAGCAGTACTTC
D: TRBD1; V: TRBV6-6; size: NA; J: TRBJ1-2; CDR3: CASSYEADRAYGYTF; DNA: TGTGCCAGCAGTTACGAGGCAGACAGGGCCTATGGCTACACCTTC
D: TRBD2; V: TRBV7-2; size: NA; J: TRBJ2-7; CDR3: CASSFPGTSVAYEQYF; DNA: TGTGCCAGCAGCTTCCCCGGGACTAGCGTCGCCTACGAGCAGTACTTC
D: NA; V: TRBV3-1/TRBV3-2; size: NA; J: TRBJ2-2; CDR3: CASSQGTPNTGELFF; DNA: TGTGCCAGCAGCCAAGGGACTCCGAACACCGGGGAGCTGTTTTTT
D: NA; V: TRBV6-5; size: NA; J: TRBJ1-5; CDR3: CASSRGGASNQPQHF; DNA: TGTGCCAGCAGCCGAGGGGGGGCTAGCAATCAGCCCCAGCATTTT